The rows below give T cell receptor beta chains drawn from one sample of a study of OX40 agonist ivuxolimab in advanced cancers. Produced via immunoSEQ multiplex PCR; TCRdb's table is partial and in-frame only. The table shows roughly 70,000 clones, with more than 80% occurring only once. Source: CD4+ or CD8+ T cells sorted from blood, taken in a trial of the OX40 agonist ivuxolimab. The receptors were sampled from an adult with an advanced solid tumor such as melanoma, head and neck, liver or kidney cancer. CDR3s include the opening cysteine and the closing phenylalanine or tryptophan.

V gene,J gene,CDR3 protein
TRBV7-2,TRBJ2-7,CASSLSTNHEQYF
TRBV2,TRBJ2-7,CASSEQPGGGGEQYF
TRBV9,TRBJ1-1,CASSVAPDLRAFF
TRBV9,TRBJ1-1,CASSQGQANTEAFF
TRBV30,TRBJ2-5,CAWKKTGSQETQYF
TRBV5-5,TRBJ2-1,CASSLGLAGLREQFF
TRBV5-5,TRBJ1-1,CASSYVAGTEAFF
TRBV2,TRBJ2-1,CASRSGSVYNEQFF
TRBV7-3,TRBJ2-2,CASAKQGYTGELFF
TRBV6-6,TRBJ2-2,CASRRAGELFF
TRBV7-9,TRBJ2-2,CASSLDLTGELFF
TRBV9,TRBJ2-3,CASTQRGARTDTQYF
TRBV4-3,TRBJ2-1,CASSQEYYYNEQFF
TRBV5-1,TRBJ2-2,CASSPGGLNTGELFF
TRBV19,TRBJ2-7,CASSLRLAGVYEQYF
TRBV21-1,TRBJ2-4,CASSKGRAEKNIQYF
TRBV6-6,TRBJ2-5,CASSYVGGKETQYF
TRBV30,TRBJ1-6,CAWSEGQGTPLHF
TRBV9,TRBJ2-7,CASSAYQGLNEQYF
TRBV15,TRBJ1-4,CATSRDRGGYEKLFF
TRBV29-1,TRBJ2-3,CSVQVRFTDTQYF
TRBV2,TRBJ1-1,CASSEHGQGSAEAFF
TRBV6-5,TRBJ1-1,CASSYRGQTEAFF
TRBV30,TRBJ1-5,CAWSVGPGGYSNQPQHF
TRBV28,TRBJ2-5,CATWGSETQYF
TRBV10-3,TRBJ2-1,CAISPMGLAGPNEQFF
TRBV25-1,TRBJ1-2,CATRQGVNYGYTF
TRBV14,TRBJ1-5,CASSLTNQPQHF
TRBV12-5,TRBJ1-5,CASGLVQGPTNF
TRBV7-9,TRBJ2-3,CASSKRDFHSTDTQYF
TRBV10-3,TRBJ2-7,CAISVAGPYEQYF
TRBV7-8,TRBJ2-5,CASSLAGRGETQYF
TRBV7-6,TRBJ2-3,CASSLTTLAGGSDTQYF
TRBV2,TRBJ1-1,CASRSFGDGEAFF
TRBV7-3,TRBJ2-3,CASSLTLGTSSTDTQYF
TRBV19,TRBJ2-2,CASSIRGLAGDRELFF
TRBV19,TRBJ1-1,CASSWEESSMNTEAFF
TRBV7-9,TRBJ2-5,CASRPTSLETQYF
TRBV5-6,TRBJ1-6,CASSLLRQGGNSPLHF
TRBV5-1,TRBJ2-1,CASSLYSSGNNEQFF
TRBV19,TRBJ2-1,CASRLRDRFDEQFF
TRBV4-3,TRBJ1-2,CASSQEGYNYGYTF
TRBV9,TRBJ2-3,CASGADTQYF
TRBV10-3,TRBJ2-3,CAITEGQGTDTQYF
TRBV7-8,TRBJ1-4,CASSAADGLGLEKLFF
TRBV5-4,TRBJ1-2,CASSLEPWTDYGYTF
TRBV7-2,TRBJ2-7,CASSPRQGAGEQYF
TRBV6-6,TRBJ1-1,CASSVPPGTEAFF
TRBV18,TRBJ1-1,CASSPGVSEAFF
TRBV15,TRBJ1-2,CATSRDRGTGNGYTF
TRBV15,TRBJ2-1,CATSRWNNEQFF
TRBV5-4,TRBJ2-2,CASSFALAGGNTGELFF
TRBV19,TRBJ1-2,CASSIVRDREGYTF
TRBV9,TRBJ2-1,CASSAAPSGGNNEQFF
TRBV5-5,TRBJ1-1,CASRPVFRTANTEAFF
TRBV30,TRBJ2-7,CAWSVPTRWDSYEQYF
TRBV6-5,TRBJ1-5,CASSRTAYSNQPQHF
TRBV7-8,TRBJ2-5,CASSLARLAGATLETQYF
TRBV6-6,TRBJ1-5,CASSYLRDTSNQPQHF
TRBV9,TRBJ2-2,CASSVVTGGTGELFF